These 23 T cell receptor beta chains were all obtained from the same sample, sequenced in a study of blood T cell repertoires in COVID-19. Profiling relied on immunoSEQ multiplex PCR, and the TCRdb table lists in-frame clones only, not all of them. The sample carries tens of thousands of clones, roughly nine tenths recorded once. The sample taken for sequencing was peripheral blood. These receptors originate from a human donor in a cohort sampled during active COVID-19.

This chain uses TRBV18 with TRBJ1-1; no firm D call. The CDR3 spans 12 residues. CDR1 KGHSH and CDR2 LQKENI come from the germline V gene. The V gene lost 6 bases and the J gene lost 4 bases, with 9 bases spanning the gap. CDR3 sequence reads: CASSLVFTEAFF. CDR3 sequence (DNA): TGTGCCAGCTCCCTCGTGTTCACTGAAGCTTTCTTT.

The rearrangement joins TRBV7-3 to TRBJ1-1, with D hard to call. There are 13 residues in the CDR3. Germline values: CDR1 SGHTA, CDR2 FQGTGA. V was pared by 5 bases and J by 4 bases, with 11 bases between. CDR3 sequence reads: CASSAQVGTEAFF. Here the CDR3 DNA reads TGTGCCAGCAGCGCCCAGGTGGGCACTGAAGCTTTCTTT.

The gene calls are TRBV28 and TRBJ2-1; TRBD2 might be the D (7 bases). V was cut by 5 bases and J by 8 bases, with 25 bases left in between. The CDR3 covers 17 residues. The germline gives CDR1 MDHEN, CDR2 SYDVKM. Written as DNA, the CDR3 is TGTGCCAGCAGTCCCGACCGGGGGGCGGGAGTAATTGATGAGCAGTTCTTC. As protein: CASSPDRGAGVIDEQFF. Combining the CDR3 with reference TRBV28 and TRBJ2-1 gives the whole variable domain DVKVTQSSRYLVKRTGEKVFLECVQDMDHENMFWYRQDPGLGLRLIYFSYDVKMKEKGDIPEGYSVSREKKERFSLILESASTNQTSMYLCASSPDRGAGVIDEQFFGPGTRLTVL.

The chain has TRBV6-1 and TRBJ1-2; unclear D gene. V lost 2 bases and J 5 bases, leaving 18 bases between the germline ends. The germline gives CDR1 MNHNS, CDR2 SASEGT. This CDR3 spans 16 amino acids. Here the CDR3 reads CASSEPSTGIGYGYTF. CDR3 nucleotides: TGTGCCAGCAGTGAACCTTCGACGGGAATAGGGTATGGCTACACCTTC.

The rearrangement joins TRBV10-3 to TRBJ2-7; possible D gene TRBD1, 7 bases. This CDR3 has 14 residues. The germline gives CDR1 ENHRY, CDR2 SYGVKD. Trimming left V 0 bases short and J 4 bases short, with 10 bases between. DNA for the CDR3: TGTGCCATCAGTGAGTCCAGGGGGGCATACGAGCAGTACTTC. Translating it yields CAISESRGAYEQYF.

V usage is TRBV6-5 and J usage is TRBJ2-3; no clear D. The germline V and J ends were trimmed by 6 bases and 0 bases, with 7 bases remaining between them. CDR1 MNHEY and CDR2 SVGAGI come from the germline V gene. The CDR3 covers 13 residues. CDR3 sequence reads: CASRFTSTDTQYF. The CDR3 bases are TGTGCCAGCAGATTTACTAGCACAGATACGCAGTATTTT.

This clone has a handful of counts. The rearrangement links TRBV19 to TRBJ1-5; 9 bases are a match to TRBD1. The germline gives CDR1 LNHDA, CDR2 SQIVND (reference sequence). J lost 6 bases, V lost 6 bases, and 9 bases had no gene match. The CDR3 runs to 15 residues. This CDR3 is CASSVTGGVGQPQHF. In DNA, the CDR3 is TGTGCCAGTAGCGTGACAGGGGGGGTTGGTCAGCCCCAGCATTTT.

The V call is TRBV28, the J call TRBJ2-5, with TRBD2 matching 8 bases. The CDR3 is 15 residues long. V dropped 8 bases and J dropped 5; count of bases not matched to a gene: 13. From germline, CDR1 is MDHEN and CDR2 SYDVKM. CDR3 bases: TGTGCCAGCGGGGGGTTGGGAGCGGGAGCTGAGACCCAGTACTTC. It encodes CASGGLGAGAETQYF.

The chain is built from TRBV28 and TRBJ1-5; D gene uncertain. CDR3 length equals 14 residues. Trimming pared 3 bases from V and 7 bases from J, leaving 13 bases between. Germline lookup yields CDR1 MDHEN and CDR2 SYDVKM. The CDR3 DNA reads TGTGCCAGCAGTTTGGTTAGTCTACGGCAGCCCCAGCATTTT. It yields the protein CASSLVSLRQPQHF.

The chain employs TRBV19 and TRBJ2-7; 9 positions match TRBD1. Trimming at V came to 5 bases and at J to 3 bases, leaving 8 bases not matched to a gene. Germline V gene sequence: CDR1 LNHDA, CDR2 SQIVND (reference sequence). This CDR3 comprises 15 residues. DNA for the CDR3: TGTGCCAGTAGTCCAGGACAGGGGCAGGGCTACGAGCAGTACTTC. Amino acids: CASSPGQGQGYEQYF.

The gene calls are TRBV19 and TRBJ2-5; D might be TRBD1 (5 bases). Deletions cut 5 bases from V and 2 bases from J, with 12 bases between. The CDR3 length is 14 residues. The V gene's germline CDR1 is LNHDA and CDR2 SQIVND (reference sequence). The CDR3 DNA reads as TGTGCCAGTAGTGGCCCGGACACTCAAGAGACCCAGTACTTC. Amino acids: CASSGPDTQETQYF.

The gene calls are TRBV5-4 and TRBJ2-5; weak D call: TRBD1 (5 bases). Per the germline V gene, CDR1 is SGHNT and CDR2 is YYREEE (reference sequence). The V gene lost 4 bases and the J gene lost 3 bases, with 16 bases spanning the gap. The CDR3 has 15 amino acids. This CDR3 is CASSPLPLGEETQYF. Here the CDR3 DNA reads TGTGCCAGCAGCCCCCTCCCCCTAGGGGAAGAGACCCAGTACTTC.

This chain connects TRBV30 to TRBJ2-5; TRBD1 matches 9 bases. The J segment lost 4 bases and the V segment lost 4 bases, leaving 7 bases of the junction unmatched. Germline CDR1 GTSNPN, CDR2 SVGIG (reference sequence). This CDR3 contains 14 residues. CDR3 loop: CAWTDRGRGETQYF. The CDR3 DNA reads as TGTGCCTGGACGGACAGGGGAAGAGGAGAGACCCAGTACTTC.

The chain uses TRBV5-4 and TRBJ1-4, with D perhaps TRBD1 (6 bases). V was trimmed by 0 bases and J by 0 bases, leaving 9 bases between them. Germline CDR1 SGHNT, CDR2 YYREEE (reference sequence). The CDR3 is made up of 16 amino acids. CDR3 protein: CASSLDRVTTNEKLFF. Written as DNA, the CDR3 is TGTGCCAGCAGCTTGGACAGGGTAACAACTAATGAAAAACTGTTTTTT. Looking up the rest from reference TRBV5-4 and TRBJ1-4 gives the full variable domain: ETGVTQSPTHLIKTRGQQVTLRCSSQSGHNTVSWYQQALGQGPQFIFQYYREEENGRGNFPPRFSGLQFPNYSSELNVNALELDDSALYLCASSLDRVTTNEKLFFGSGTQLSVL.

The CDR3 is CASSLFGTEQETQYF. The CDR3, as DNA: TGTGCCAGCAGTCTATTCGGGACAGAGCAAGAGACCCAGTACTTC. The chain couples TRBV7-6 to TRBJ2-5; 7 bases line up with TRBD1. This CDR3 comprises 15 residues. After removal of 6 bases from V and 2 bases from J, the junction contained 9 bases not matched to a gene. Germline assignment: CDR1 SGHVS and CDR2 FNYEAQ.

This chain uses TRBV27 with TRBJ2-7; 15 bases align to TRBD2. The J segment lost 3 bases and the V segment lost 4 bases, leaving 13 bases of the junction unmatched. The CDR3 runs to 19 residues. Germline CDR1 and CDR2: MNHEY and SMNVEV (reference sequence). The CDR3 is CASSSTGTSGRRSSYEQYF. The CDR3 nucleotides are TGTGCCAGCAGTTCGACCGGGACTAGCGGGAGGCGATCGAGCTACGAGCAGTACTTC.

This chain uses TRBV30 with TRBJ1-6; D remains unclear. V lost 3 bases and J 3 bases, leaving 12 bases between the germline ends. Per the germline V gene, CDR1 is GTSNPN and CDR2 is SVGIG (reference sequence). The CDR3 consists of 15 residues. The CDR3 DNA is TGTGCCTGGAGCAGCGACGGCGTCTATAATTCACCCCTCCACTTT. It yields the protein CAWSSDGVYNSPLHF.

This clone is labeled as medium-sized. This chain connects TRBV6-1 to TRBJ1-5; 11 bases match TRBD1. The J segment lost 5 bases and the V segment lost 0 bases, leaving 0 bases of the junction unmatched. Per germline, CDR1 MNHNS and CDR2 SASEGT. The CDR3 covers 15 residues. The chain's CDR3 is CASSEADRGHQPQHF. Written as DNA, the CDR3 is TGTGCCAGCAGTGAAGCGGACAGGGGGCATCAGCCCCAGCATTTT.

The CDR3 sequence is CSVYSGRDTEAFF. In DNA, the CDR3 is TGCAGCGTCTACTCTGGCAGGGACACTGAAGCTTTCTTT. The V gene is TRBV29-1, the J gene TRBJ1-1, with D perhaps TRBD1 (5 bases). The CDR3 is 13 residues long. The V end lost 6 bases, the J end lost 3 bases, and 14 bases lay between the germline ends. In germline, CDR1 is SQVTM, CDR2 ANQGSEA.

The CDR3 coding sequence is TGTGCCAGCAGCGTAACCCTAGCGGGAGGGGGAGAGACCCAGTACTTC. Protein sequence: CASSVTLAGGGETQYF. The chain employs TRBV9 and TRBJ2-5; 12 nucleotides agree with TRBD2. The junction had 5 bases not matched to a gene; V was cut back by 1 base and J by 4 bases. Looked up from germline, CDR1 is SGDLS and CDR2 is YYNGEE. This CDR3 has 16 amino acids.

The chain carries TRBV5-1 and TRBJ2-2, with D perhaps TRBD2 (6 bases). The CDR3 is 15 residues long. V lost 5 bases and J lost 2, with 13 bases in between. Per germline, CDR1 SGHRS and CDR2 YFSETQ. The CDR3: CASSRTSSNTGELFF. The CDR3 DNA is TGCGCCAGCAGTAGAACTAGCAGCAACACCGGGGAGCTGTTTTTT.

The chain has TRBV5-1 and TRBJ2-1; no firm D call. Between the trimmed V and J ends, which lost 1 base and 6 bases, there was a span of 11 bases. Germline-derived CDR1 and CDR2 are SGHRS and YFSETQ. CDR3 length equals 14 residues. This CDR3 reads CASSLTLRVNEQFF. Here the CDR3 DNA reads TGCGCCAGCAGCTTGACCCTTCGGGTCAATGAGCAGTTCTTC.

The chain combines TRBV7-9 with TRBJ1-2; 7 bases match TRBD1. Germline trimming cut 5 bases from V and 3 bases from J; bases unmatched to any gene: 9. The CDR3 extends over 15 amino acids. Germline assignment: CDR1 SEHNR and CDR2 FQNEAQ (reference sequence). DNA for the CDR3: TGTGCCAGCAGCGGCCTGACAGGGAATGACTATGGCTACACCTTC. This gives the protein CASSGLTGNDYGYTF.